The T cell receptor (beta chain) under discussion was sequenced for a study of shared clonotypes between healthy human individuals. The study, taken as a whole, reports: Tissue TCR repertoires likely differ from these blood-only repertoires. Generally, estimated richness proved larger in naive subsets than it did in memory subsets. Non-shared clonotypes showed lower generation probabilities than clonotypes common to all four donors.

Notes on this clone: Its antigen is unknown.

Profiled with immunoSEQ multiplex PCR; TCRdb holds only in-frame clones, not every one. The sample contains about 680,000 clones, 73% of which appear only once. Germline CDR1 SGHRS, CDR2 YFSETQ. V lost 4 bases and J lost 2, with 15 bases in between. CDR3 length equals 15 residues. The receptor was isolated from a woman in her 30s in good health. Sequenced sample: memory CD4+ T cells sorted from blood. As to subset: CD45RA-negative fraction. This chain links TRBV5-1 with TRBJ1-1; D is unclear. The CDR3 sequence: CASSPRHNSNTEAFF. The CDR3 nucleotides read TGCGCCAGCAGCCCTAGACATAACTCAAACACTGAAGCTTTCTTT.